This T cell receptor (beta chain) was captured by sequencing in a study of technical replicates of blood from a handful of donors. TCRdb's table, derived via immunoSEQ multiplex PCR, lists solely in-frame clones and lacks some. The sample gives about 84,000 clones, roughly 98% of which show up once; roughly 0.15% is in the top ten. V lost 2 bases, J lost 3 bases, and 8 bases lay in between. CDR3 length: 13 amino acids. The germline gives CDR1 MDHEN, CDR2 SYDVKM. What was sequenced was T cells isolated from PBMCs. This clonotype was sampled from a human donor in good health. The chain carries TRBV28 and TRBJ2-7, with D tentatively TRBD1 (6 bases). The CDR3, as DNA: TGTGCCAGCAGTTTAGGACAGAACTACGAGCAGTACTTC. This sequence encodes CASSLGQNYEQYF. Full variable domain (rest looked up from reference TRBV28 and TRBJ2-7): DVKVTQSSRYLVKRTGEKVFLECVQDMDHENMFWYRQDPGLGLRLIYFSYDVKMKEKGDIPEGYSVSREKKERFSLILESASTNQTSMYLCASSLGQNYEQYFGPGTRLTVT.